Sequencing of this TCR beta chain was carried out in a study of T-cell memory formation after mild COVID-19. Trimming took 0 bases from V and 8 from J, leaving 19 bases between them. The length of the CDR3 is 16 residues. Germline values: CDR1 MGHRA, CDR2 YSYEKL. This clonotype was detected only a few times. TCRdb reprocessed the 5' RACE reads via MiXCR and lists one record per CDR3 protein. The sample shows around 450,000 distinct CDR3 sequences, 20% to 30% of them seen only once. The sequence derives from an adult woman who had mild COVID-19 (a few samples of this study predate the infection). Cell type and time point are not known. Specimen: PBMCs or a T cell subset sorted from them (not recorded which). This chain joins TRBV4-1 and TRBJ1-2, with D tentatively TRBD1 (6 bases). CDR3 amino acids: CASSQDLGGPLGGYTF. CDR3 in DNA: TGCGCCAGCAGCCAAGATTTAGGGGGGCCACTCGGAGGCTACACCTTC.